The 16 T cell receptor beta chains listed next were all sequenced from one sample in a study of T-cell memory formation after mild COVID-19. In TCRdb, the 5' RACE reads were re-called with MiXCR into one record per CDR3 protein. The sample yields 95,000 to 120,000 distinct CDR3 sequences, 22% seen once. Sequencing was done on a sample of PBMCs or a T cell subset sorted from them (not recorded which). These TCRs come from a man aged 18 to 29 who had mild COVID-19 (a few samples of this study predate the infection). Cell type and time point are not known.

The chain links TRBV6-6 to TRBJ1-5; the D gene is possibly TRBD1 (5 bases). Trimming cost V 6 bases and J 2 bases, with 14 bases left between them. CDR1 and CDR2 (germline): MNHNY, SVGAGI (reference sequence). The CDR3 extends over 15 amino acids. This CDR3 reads CASSPSPGGNQPQHF. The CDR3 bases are TGTGCCAGCAGCCCCTCCCCGGGGGGCAATCAGCCCCAGCATTTT.

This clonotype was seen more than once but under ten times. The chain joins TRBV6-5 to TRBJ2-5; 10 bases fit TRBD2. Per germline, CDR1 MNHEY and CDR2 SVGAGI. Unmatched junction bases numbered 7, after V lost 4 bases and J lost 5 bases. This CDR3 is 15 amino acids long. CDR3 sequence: CASSFGLAAMETQYF. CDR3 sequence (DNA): TGTGCCAGCAGTTTCGGACTAGCGGCAATGGAGACCCAGTACTTC.

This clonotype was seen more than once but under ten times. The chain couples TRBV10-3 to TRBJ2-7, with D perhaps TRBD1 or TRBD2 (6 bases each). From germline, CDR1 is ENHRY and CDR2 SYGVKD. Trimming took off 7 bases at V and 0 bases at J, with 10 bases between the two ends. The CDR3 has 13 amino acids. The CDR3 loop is CAIKEGGSYEQYF. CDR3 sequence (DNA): TGTGCCATCAAGGAGGGGGGCTCCTACGAGCAGTACTTC.

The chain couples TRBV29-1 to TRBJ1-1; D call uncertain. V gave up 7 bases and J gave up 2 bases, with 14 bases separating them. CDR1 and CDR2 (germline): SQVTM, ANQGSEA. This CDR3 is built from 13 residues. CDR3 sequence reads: CSGHGRGNTEAFF. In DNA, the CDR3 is TGCAGCGGTCACGGACGGGGAAACACTGAAGCTTTCTTT. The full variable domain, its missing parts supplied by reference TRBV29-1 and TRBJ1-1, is SAVISQKPSRDICQRGTSLTIQCQVDSQVTMMFWYRQQPGQSLTLIATANQGSEATYESGFVIDKFPISRPNLTFSTLTVSNMSPEDSSIYLCSGHGRGNTEAFFGQGTRLTVV.

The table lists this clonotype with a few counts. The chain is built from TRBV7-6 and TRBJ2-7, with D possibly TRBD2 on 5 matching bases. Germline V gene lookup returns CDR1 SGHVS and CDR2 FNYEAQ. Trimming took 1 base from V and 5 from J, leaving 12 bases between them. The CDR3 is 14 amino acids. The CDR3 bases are TGTGCCAGCAGCTTAGGTTCGGGGTTCGACGAGCAGTACTTC. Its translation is CASSLGSGFDEQYF.

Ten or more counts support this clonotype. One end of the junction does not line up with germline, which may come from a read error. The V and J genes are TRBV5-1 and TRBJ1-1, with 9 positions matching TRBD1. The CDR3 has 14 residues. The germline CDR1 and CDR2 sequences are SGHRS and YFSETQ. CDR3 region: CASSLGQGRTEAFF. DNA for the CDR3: TGTGCCAGCAGCTTAGGACAGGGGAGGACTGAAGCTTTCTTT. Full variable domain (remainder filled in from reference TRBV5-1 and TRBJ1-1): KAGVTQTPRYLIKTRGQQVTLSCSPISGHRSVSWYQQTPGQGLQFLFEYFSETQRNKGNFPGRFSGRQFSNSRSEMNVSTLELGDSALYLCASSLGQGRTEAFFGQGTRLTVV.

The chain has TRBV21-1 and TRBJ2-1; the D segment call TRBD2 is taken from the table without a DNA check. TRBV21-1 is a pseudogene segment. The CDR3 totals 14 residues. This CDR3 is CASSTRGRIGEQFF. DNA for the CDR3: TGTGCCAGCAGCACGCGGGGGAGGATCGGTGAGCAGTTCTTC.

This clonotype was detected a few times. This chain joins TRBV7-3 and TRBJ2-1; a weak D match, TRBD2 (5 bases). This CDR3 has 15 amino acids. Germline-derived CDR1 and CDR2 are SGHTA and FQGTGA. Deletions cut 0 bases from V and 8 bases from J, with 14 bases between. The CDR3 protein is CASSLTRGSADEQFF. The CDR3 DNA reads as TGTGCCAGCAGCTTAACCCGGGGAAGTGCCGATGAGCAGTTCTTC. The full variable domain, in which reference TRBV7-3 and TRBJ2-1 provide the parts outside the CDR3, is GAGVSQTPSNKVTEKGKYVELRCDPISGHTALYWYRQSLGQGPEFLIYFQGTGAADDSGLPNDRFFAVRPEGSVSTLKIQRTERGDSAVYLCASSLTRGSADEQFFGPGTRLTVL.

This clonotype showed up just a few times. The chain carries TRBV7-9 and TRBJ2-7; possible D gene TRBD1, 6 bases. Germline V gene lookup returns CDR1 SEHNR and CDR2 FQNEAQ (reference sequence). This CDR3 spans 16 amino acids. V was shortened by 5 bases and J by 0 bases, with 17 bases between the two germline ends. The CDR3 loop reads CASSPDRIRGSYEQYF. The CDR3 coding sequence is TGTGCCAGCAGCCCTGACAGGATCCGAGGCTCCTACGAGCAGTACTTC.

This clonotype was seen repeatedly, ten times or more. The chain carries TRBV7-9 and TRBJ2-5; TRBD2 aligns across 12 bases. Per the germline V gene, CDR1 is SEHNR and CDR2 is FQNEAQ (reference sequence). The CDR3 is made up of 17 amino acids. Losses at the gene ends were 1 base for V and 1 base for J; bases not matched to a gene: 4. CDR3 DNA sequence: TGTGCCAGCAGCTTAGTTGGGGGACTAGCGGGCCAAGAGACCCAGTACTTC. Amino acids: CASSLVGGLAGQETQYF. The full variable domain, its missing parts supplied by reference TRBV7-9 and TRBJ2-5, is DTGVSQNPRHKITKRGQNVTFRCDPISEHNRLYWYRQTLGQGPEFLTYFQNEAQLEKSRLLSDRFSAERPKGSFSTLEIQRTEQGDSAMYLCASSLVGGLAGQETQYFGPGTRLLVL.

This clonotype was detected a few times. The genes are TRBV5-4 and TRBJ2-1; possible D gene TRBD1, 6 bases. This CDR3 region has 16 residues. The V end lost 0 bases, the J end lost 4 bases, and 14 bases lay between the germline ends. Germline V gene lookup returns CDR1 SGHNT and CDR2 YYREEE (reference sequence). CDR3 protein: CASSLGDRHYYNEQFF. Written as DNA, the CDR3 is TGTGCCAGCAGCTTGGGAGACAGGCATTATTACAATGAGCAGTTCTTC.

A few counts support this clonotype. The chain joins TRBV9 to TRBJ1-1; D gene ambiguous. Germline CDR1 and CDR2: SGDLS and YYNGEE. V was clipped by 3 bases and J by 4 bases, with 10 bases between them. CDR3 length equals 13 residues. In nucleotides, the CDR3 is TGTGCCAGCAGCGCCAGGTTAACCACTGAAGCTTTCTTT. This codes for CASSARLTTEAFF. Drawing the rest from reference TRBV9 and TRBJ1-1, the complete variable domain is DSGVTQTPKHLITATGQRVTLRCSPRSGDLSVYWYQQSLDQGLQFLIQYYNGEERAKGNILERFSAQQFPDLHSELNLSSLELGDSALYFCASSARLTTEAFFGQGTRLTVV.

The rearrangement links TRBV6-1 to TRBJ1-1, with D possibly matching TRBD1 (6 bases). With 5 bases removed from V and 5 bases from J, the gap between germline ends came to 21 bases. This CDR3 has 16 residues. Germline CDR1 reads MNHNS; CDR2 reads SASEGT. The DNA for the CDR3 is TGTGCCAGCAGTCTAAAGGGGGAATTGGATAGGACTGAAGCTTTCTTT. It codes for CASSLKGELDRTEAFF.

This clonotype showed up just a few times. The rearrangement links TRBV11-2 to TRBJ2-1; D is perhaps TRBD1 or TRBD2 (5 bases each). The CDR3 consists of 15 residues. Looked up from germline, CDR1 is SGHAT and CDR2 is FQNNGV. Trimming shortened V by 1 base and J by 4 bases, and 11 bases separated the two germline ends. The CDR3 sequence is CASSLAPGPYNEQFF. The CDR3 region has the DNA TGTGCCAGCAGCTTAGCCCCGGGACCTTACAATGAGCAGTTCTTC. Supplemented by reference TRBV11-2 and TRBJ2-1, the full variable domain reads EAGVAQSPRYKIIEKRQSVAFWCNPISGHATLYWYQQILGQGPKLLIQFQNNGVVDDSQLPKDRFSAERLKGVDSTLKIQPAKLEDSAVYLCASSLAPGPYNEQFFGPGTRLTVL.

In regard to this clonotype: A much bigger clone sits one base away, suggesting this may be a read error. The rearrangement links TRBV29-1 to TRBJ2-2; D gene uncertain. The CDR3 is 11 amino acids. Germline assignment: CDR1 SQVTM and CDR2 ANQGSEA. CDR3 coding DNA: TGCAGCGTGCTGGTCACCGTGGAGCTGTTTTTT. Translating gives CSVLVTVELFF.

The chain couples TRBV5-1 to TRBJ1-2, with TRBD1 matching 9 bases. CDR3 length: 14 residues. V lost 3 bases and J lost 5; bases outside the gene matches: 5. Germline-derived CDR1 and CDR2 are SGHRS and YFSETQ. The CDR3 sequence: CASSSGTGRYGYTF. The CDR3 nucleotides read TGCGCCAGCAGCTCCGGGACAGGGCGGTATGGCTACACCTTC.